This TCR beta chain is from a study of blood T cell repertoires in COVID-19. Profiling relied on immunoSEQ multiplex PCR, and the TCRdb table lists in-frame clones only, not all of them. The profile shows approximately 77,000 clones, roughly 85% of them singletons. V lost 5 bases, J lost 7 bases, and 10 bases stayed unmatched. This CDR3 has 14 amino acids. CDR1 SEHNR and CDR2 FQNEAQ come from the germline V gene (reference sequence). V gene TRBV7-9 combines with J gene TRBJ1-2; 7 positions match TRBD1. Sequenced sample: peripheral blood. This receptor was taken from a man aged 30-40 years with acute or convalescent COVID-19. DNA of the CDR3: TGTGCCAGCAGCCCTATCCGGGACAGTGCTGGCTACACCTTC. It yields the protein CASSPIRDSAGYTF. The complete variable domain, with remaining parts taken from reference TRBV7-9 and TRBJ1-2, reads DTGVSQNPRHKITKRGQNVTFRCDPISEHNRLYWYRQTLGQGPEFLTYFQNEAQLEKSRLLSDRFSAERPKGSFSTLEIQRTEQGDSAMYLCASSPIRDSAGYTFGSGTRLTVV.